The text below deals with one TCR beta chain. What it binds is not known. The sample is drawn from a study of CD8 T cells in Susac syndrome. The RNA input was roughly 0.45 to 1 ug, and it was reverse transcribed with random hexamers. Amplification of TCR beta CDR3 spanned 54 Vbeta and 13 Jbeta via immunoSEQ multiplex PCR. TCRdb re-called the immunoSEQ multiplex PCR reads through MiXCR, storing one row per CDR3 protein. Seen here are 100,000 to 150,000 distinct CDR3 sequences, around 86% observed once, and the top ten hold 0.5% to 0.65%. General study findings and limits: As acknowledged by the study, its TCR sequencing and HLA analysis included a relatively small number of individuals.

The CDR3 length is 13 residues. CDR1 is LNHDA, CDR2 SQIVND, per germline (reference sequence). The V end was cut by 5 bases, the J end by 6 bases, with 13 bases between. The receptor's source is a human donor with multiple sclerosis. Material for sequencing was CD8+ T cells from PBMCs. The V call is TRBV19, the J call TRBJ1-1; D remains ambiguous. CDR3 sequence reads: CASSPTGSSEAFF. For the CDR3, the DNA is TGTGCCAGTAGTCCGACGGGAAGTTCTGAAGCTTTCTTT. The whole variable domain, remainder taken from reference TRBV19 and TRBJ1-1, is DGGITQSPKYLFRKEGQNVTLSCEQNLNHDAMYWYRQDPGQGLRLIYYSQIVNDFQKGDIAEGYSVSREKKESFPLTVTSAQKNPTAFYLCASSPTGSSEAFFGQGTRLTVV.